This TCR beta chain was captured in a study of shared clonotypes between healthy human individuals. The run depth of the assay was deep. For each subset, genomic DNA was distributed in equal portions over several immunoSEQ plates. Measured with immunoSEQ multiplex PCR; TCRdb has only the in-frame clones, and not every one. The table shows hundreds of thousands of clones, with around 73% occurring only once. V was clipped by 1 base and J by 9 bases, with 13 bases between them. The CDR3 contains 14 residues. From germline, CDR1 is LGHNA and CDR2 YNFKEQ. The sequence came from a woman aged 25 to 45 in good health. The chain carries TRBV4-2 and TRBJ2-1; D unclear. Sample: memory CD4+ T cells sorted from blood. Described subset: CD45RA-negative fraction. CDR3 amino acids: CASSQGMFSGEQFF. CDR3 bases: TGTGCCAGCAGCCAAGGTATGTTTTCCGGTGAGCAGTTCTTC.